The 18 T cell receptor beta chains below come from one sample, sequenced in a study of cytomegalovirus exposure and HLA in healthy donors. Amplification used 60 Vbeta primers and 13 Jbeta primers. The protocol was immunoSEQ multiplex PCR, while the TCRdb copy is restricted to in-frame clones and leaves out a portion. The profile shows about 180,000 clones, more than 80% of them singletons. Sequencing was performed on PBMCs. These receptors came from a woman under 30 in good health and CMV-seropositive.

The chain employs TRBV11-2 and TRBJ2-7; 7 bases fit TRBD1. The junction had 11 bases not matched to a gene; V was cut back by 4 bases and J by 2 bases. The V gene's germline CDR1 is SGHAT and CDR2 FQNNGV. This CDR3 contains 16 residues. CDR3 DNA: TGTGCCAGCAGCTCCCTCCAACACAGGGGACCCTACGAGCAGTACTTC. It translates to CASSSLQHRGPYEQYF. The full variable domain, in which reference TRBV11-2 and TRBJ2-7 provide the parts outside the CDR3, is EAGVAQSPRYKIIEKRQSVAFWCNPISGHATLYWYQQILGQGPKLLIQFQNNGVVDDSQLPKDRFSAERLKGVDSTLKIQPAKLEDSAVYLCASSSLQHRGPYEQYFGPGTRLTVT.

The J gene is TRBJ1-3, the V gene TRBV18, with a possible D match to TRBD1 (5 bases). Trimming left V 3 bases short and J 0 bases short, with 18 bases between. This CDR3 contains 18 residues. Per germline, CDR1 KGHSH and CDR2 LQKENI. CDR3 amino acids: CASSPSTGSSSSGNTIYF. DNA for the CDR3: TGTGCCAGCTCACCTAGTACAGGCTCGAGCTCCTCTGGAAACACCATATATTTT. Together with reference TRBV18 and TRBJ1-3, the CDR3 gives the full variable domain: NAGVMQNPRHLVRRRGQEARLRCSPMKGHSHVYWYRQLPEEGLKFMVYLQKENIIDESGMPKERFSAEFPKEGPSILRIQQVVRGDSAAYFCASSPSTGSSSSGNTIYFGEGSWLTVV.

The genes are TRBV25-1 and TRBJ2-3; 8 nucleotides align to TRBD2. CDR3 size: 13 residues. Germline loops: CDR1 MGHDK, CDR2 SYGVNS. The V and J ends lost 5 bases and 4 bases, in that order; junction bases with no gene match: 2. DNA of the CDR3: TGTGCCAGCAGTCGGGGGGGGGCAGATACGCAGTATTTT. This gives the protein CASSRGGADTQYF.

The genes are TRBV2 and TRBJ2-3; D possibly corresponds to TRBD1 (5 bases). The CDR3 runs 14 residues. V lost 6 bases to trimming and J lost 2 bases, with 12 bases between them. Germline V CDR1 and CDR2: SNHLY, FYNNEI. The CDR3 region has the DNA TGTGCCAGCAGCCTGACAGCCCTCACAGATACGCAGTATTTT. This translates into CASSLTALTDTQYF.

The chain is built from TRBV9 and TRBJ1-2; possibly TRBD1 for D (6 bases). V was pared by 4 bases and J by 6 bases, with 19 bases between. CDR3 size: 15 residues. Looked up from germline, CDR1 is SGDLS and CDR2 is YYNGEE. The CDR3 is CASSSPEWGLHGYTF. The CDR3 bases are TGTGCCAGCAGCTCACCGGAGTGGGGGCTCCATGGCTACACCTTC.

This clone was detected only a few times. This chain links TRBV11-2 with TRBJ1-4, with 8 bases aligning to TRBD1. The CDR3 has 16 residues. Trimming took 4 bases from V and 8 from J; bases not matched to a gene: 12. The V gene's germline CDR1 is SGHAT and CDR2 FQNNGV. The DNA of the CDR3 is TGTGCCAGCAGCTACCGCCGAGGACAGGGAGGCGAAAAACTGTTTTTT. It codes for CASSYRRGQGGEKLFF. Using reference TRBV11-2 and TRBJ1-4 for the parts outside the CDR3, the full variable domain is EAGVAQSPRYKIIEKRQSVAFWCNPISGHATLYWYQQILGQGPKLLIQFQNNGVVDDSQLPKDRFSAERLKGVDSTLKIQPAKLEDSAVYLCASSYRRGQGGEKLFFGSGTQLSVL.

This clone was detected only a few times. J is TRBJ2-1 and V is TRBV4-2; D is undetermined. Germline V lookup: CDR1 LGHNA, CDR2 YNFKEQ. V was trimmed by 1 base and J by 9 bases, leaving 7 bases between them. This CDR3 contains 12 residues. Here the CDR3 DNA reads TGTGCCAGCAGCCAAGTTCAGTTTGAGCAGTTCTTC. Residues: CASSQVQFEQFF.

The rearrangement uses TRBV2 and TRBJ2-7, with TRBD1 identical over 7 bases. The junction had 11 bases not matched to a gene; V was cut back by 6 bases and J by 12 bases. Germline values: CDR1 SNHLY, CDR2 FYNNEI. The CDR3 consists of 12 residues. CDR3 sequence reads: CASRRQGFIGYF. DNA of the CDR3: TGTGCCAGCAGGCGACAGGGTTTCATTGGGTACTTC.

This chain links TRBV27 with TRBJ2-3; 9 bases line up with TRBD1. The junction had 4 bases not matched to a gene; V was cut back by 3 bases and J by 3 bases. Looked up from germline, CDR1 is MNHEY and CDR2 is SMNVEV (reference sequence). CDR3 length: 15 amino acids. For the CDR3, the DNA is TGTGCCAGCAGTTTTAGTGGGACAGGGACAGATACGCAGTATTTT. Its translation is CASSFSGTGTDTQYF.

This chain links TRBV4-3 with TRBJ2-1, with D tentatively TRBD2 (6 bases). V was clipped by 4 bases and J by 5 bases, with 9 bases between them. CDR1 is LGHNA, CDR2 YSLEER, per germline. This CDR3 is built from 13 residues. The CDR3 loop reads CASSRGLHNEQFF. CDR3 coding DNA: TGCGCCAGCAGCCGGGGACTCCACAATGAGCAGTTCTTC.

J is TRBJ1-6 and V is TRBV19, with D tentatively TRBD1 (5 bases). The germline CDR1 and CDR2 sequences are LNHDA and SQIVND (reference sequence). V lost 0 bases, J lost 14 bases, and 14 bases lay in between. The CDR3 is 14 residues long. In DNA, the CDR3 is TGTGCCAGTAGTATAGATTTCGAAGGGGTATCCCTCCACTTT. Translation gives CASSIDFEGVSLHF.

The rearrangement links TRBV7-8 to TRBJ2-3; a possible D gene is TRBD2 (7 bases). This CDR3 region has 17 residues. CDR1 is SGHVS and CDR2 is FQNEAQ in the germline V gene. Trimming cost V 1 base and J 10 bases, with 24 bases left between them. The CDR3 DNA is TGTGCCAGCAGCTTAGAGGTGGGGGGGGCCAAAGGGGTCTCGCAGTATTTT. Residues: CASSLEVGGAKGVSQYF.

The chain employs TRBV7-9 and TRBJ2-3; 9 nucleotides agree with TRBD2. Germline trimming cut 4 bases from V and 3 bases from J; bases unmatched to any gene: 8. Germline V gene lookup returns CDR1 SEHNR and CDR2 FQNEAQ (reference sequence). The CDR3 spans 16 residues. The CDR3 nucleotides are TGTGCCAGCAGCTACCGAGCGGGGGGAACGACAGATACGCAGTATTTT. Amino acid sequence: CASSYRAGGTTDTQYF.

DNA of the CDR3: TGTGCCAGCAGCTCACTCGCGGACAGCGTCTACCACGAGCAGTACTTC. Its translation is CASSSLADSVYHEQYF. The chain couples TRBV7-9 to TRBJ2-7; D might be TRBD1 (6 bases). The CDR3 has 16 residues. Germline V gene sequence: CDR1 SEHNR, CDR2 FQNEAQ (reference sequence). V was cut by 4 bases and J by 5 bases, with 21 bases left in between. The full variable domain, completed using reference TRBV7-9 and TRBJ2-7, is DTGVSQNPRHKITKRGQNVTFRCDPISEHNRLYWYRQTLGQGPEFLTYFQNEAQLEKSRLLSDRFSAERPKGSFSTLEIQRTEQGDSAMYLCASSSLADSVYHEQYFGPGTRLTVT.

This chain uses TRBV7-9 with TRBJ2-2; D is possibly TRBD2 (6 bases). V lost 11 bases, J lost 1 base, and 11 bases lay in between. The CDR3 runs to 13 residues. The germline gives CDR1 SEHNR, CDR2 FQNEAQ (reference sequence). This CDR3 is CAWGTLNTGELFF. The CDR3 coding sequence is TGTGCCTGGGGGACTTTGAACACCGGGGAGCTGTTTTTT.

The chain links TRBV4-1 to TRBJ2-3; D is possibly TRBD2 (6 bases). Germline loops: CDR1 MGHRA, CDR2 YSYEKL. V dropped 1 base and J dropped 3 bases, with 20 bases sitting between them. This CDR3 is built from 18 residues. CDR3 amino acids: CASSQGVGLPGRTDTQYF. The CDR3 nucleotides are TGCGCCAGCAGCCAAGGGGTTGGACTCCCCGGGAGAACAGATACGCAGTATTTT.

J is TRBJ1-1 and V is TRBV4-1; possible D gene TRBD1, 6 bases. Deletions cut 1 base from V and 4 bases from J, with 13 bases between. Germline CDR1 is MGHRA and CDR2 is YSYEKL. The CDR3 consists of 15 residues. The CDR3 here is CASSQGLSGVTEAFF. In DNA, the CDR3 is TGCGCCAGCAGCCAAGGTCTCTCAGGGGTCACTGAAGCTTTCTTT.

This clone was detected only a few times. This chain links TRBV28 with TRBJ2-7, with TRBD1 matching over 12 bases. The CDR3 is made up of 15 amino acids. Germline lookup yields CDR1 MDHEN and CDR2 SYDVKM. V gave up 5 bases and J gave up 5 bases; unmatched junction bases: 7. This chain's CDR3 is CASSPPGQGAHEQYF. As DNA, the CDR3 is TGTGCCAGCAGTCCCCCGGGACAGGGGGCGCACGAGCAGTACTTC. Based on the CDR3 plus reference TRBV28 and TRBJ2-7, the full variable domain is DVKVTQSSRYLVKRTGEKVFLECVQDMDHENMFWYRQDPGLGLRLIYFSYDVKMKEKGDIPEGYSVSREKKERFSLILESASTNQTSMYLCASSPPGQGAHEQYFGPGTRLTVT.